This TCR beta chain derives from a study of cytomegalovirus exposure and HLA in healthy donors. Primers for the PCR totalled 60 Vbeta and 13 Jbeta. Sequenced by immunoSEQ multiplex PCR; TCRdb stores in-frame clones only, minus some. The table includes tens of thousands of clones, approximately 69% detected once. Those who donated were healthy bone marrow donors. Trimming left V 3 bases short and J 12 bases short, with 20 bases between. Per germline, CDR1 MNHNS and CDR2 SASEGT. This CDR3 contains 14 residues. Source material: PBMCs. This receptor was obtained from a boy younger than 18 in good health and CMV-seropositive. The chain is built from TRBV6-1 and TRBJ1-1; no reliable D call. CDR3 nucleotides: TGTGCCAGCAGTGAGATCTCCGCCTGGACTGTGTCTTTCTTT. This translates into CASSEISAWTVSFF.